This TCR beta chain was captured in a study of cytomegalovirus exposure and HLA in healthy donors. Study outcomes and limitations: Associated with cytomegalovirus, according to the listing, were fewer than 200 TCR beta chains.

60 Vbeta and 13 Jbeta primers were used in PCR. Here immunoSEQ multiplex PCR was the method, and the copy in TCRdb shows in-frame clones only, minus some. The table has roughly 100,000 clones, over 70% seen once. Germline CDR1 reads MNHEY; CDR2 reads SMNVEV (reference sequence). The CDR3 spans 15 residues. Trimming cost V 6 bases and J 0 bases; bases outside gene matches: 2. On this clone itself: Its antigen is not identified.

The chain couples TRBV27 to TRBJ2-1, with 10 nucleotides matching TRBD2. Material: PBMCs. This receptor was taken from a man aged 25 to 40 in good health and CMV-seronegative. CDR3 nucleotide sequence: TGTGCCAGCAGGTCTAGCGGGGGCTCCTACAATGAGCAGTTCTTC. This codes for CASRSSGGSYNEQFF.